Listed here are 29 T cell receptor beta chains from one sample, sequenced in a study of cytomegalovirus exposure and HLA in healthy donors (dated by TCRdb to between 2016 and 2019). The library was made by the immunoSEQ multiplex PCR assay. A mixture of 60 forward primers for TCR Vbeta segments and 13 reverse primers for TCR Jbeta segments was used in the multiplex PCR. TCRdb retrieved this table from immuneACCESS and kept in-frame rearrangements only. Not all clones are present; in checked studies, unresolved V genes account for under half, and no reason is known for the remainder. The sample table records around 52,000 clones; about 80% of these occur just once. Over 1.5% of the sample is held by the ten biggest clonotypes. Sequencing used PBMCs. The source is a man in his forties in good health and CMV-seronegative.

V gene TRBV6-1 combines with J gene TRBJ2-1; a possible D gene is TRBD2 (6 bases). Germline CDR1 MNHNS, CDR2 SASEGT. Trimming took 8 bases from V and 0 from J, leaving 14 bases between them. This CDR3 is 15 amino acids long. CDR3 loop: CASRAGGNSYNEQFF. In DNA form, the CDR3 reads TGTGCCAGCCGAGCCGGCGGGAACTCCTACAATGAGCAGTTCTTC.

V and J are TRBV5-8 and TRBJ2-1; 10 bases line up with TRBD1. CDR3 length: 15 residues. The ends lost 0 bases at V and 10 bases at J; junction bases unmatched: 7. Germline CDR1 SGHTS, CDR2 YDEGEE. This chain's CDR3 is CASSLGGTGVSEQFF. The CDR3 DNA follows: TGTGCCAGCAGCTTGGGAGGGACAGGGGTATCGGAGCAGTTCTTC.

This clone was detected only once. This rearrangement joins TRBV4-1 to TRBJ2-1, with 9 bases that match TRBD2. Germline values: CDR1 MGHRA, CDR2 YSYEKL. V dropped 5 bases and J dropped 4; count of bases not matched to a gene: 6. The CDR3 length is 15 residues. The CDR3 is CASSSPGLAYNEQFF. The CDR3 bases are TGCGCCAGCAGCTCCCCGGGACTAGCTTACAATGAGCAGTTCTTC.

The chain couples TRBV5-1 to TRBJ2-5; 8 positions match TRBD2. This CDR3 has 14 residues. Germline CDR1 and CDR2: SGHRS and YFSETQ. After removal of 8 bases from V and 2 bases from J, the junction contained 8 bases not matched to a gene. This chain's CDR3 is CASGPTSGQETQYF. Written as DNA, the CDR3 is TGCGCCAGTGGACCTACTAGCGGACAAGAGACCCAGTACTTC.

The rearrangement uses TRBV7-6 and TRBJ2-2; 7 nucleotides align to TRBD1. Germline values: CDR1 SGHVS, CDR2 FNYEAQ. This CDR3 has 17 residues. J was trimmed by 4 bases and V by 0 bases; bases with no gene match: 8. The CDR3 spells CASSLASRQGITGELFF. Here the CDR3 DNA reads TGTGCCAGCAGCTTAGCGAGTCGACAGGGAATCACCGGGGAGCTGTTTTTT.

In DNA form, the CDR3 reads TGTGCCAGCAGTTCCGGGGGAGCGGGTTCACCCCTCCACTTT. The encoded protein is CASSSGGAGSPLHF. The V call is TRBV28, the J call TRBJ1-6, with D perhaps TRBD1 (5 bases). The germline V gene has CDR1 MDHEN and CDR2 SYDVKM. V lost 4 bases and J lost 9, with 13 bases in between. This CDR3 region has 14 residues. Based on the CDR3 plus reference TRBV28 and TRBJ1-6, the full variable domain is DVKVTQSSRYLVKRTGEKVFLECVQDMDHENMFWYRQDPGLGLRLIYFSYDVKMKEKGDIPEGYSVSREKKERFSLILESASTNQTSMYLCASSSGGAGSPLHFGNGTRLTVT.

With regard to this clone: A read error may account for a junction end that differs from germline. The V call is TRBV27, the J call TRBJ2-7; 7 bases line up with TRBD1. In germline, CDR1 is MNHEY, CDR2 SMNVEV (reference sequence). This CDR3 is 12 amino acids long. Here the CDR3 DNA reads TGTGCCAGCAGCCCATTTCCGGGACAGAAAATATTC. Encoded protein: CASSPFPGQKIF.

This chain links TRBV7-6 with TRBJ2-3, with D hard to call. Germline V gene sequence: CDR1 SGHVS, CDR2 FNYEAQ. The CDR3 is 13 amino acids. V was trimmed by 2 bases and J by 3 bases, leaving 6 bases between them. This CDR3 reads CASSLMQTDTQYF. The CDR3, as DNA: TGTGCCAGCAGCTTAATGCAGACAGATACGCAGTATTTT.

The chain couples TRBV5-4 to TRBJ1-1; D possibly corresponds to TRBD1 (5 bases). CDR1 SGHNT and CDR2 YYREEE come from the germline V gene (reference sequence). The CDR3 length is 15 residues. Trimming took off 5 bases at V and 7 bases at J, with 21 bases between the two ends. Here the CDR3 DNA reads TGTGCCAGCAGGTTAAGCCCTCACCCACAGGATGAAGCTTTCTTT. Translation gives CASRLSPHPQDEAFF.

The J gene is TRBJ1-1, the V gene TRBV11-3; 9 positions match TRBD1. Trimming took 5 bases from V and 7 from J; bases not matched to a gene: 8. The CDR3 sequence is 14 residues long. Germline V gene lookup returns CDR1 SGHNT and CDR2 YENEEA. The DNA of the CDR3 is TGTGCCAGCAGCCACCCTGGGACAGGGAGTGAAGCTTTCTTT. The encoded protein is CASSHPGTGSEAFF.

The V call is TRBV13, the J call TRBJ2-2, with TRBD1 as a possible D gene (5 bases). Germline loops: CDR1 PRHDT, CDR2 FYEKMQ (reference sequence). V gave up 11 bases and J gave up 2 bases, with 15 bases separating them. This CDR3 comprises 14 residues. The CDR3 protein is CACRGFRNTGELFF. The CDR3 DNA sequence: TGTGCCTGTAGGGGTTTTCGTAACACCGGGGAGCTGTTTTTT.

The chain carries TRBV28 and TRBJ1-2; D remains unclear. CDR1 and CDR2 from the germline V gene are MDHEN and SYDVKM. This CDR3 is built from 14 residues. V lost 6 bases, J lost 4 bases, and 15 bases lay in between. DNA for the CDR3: TGTGCCAGCAGAGCTTCCGCGGAGGTCTATGGCTACACCTTC. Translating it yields CASRASAEVYGYTF.

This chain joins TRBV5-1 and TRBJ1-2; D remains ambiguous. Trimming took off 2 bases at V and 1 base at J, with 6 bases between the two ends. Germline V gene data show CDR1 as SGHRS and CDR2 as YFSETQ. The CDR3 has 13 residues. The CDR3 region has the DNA TGCGCCAGCAGCTTAGACAATAACTATGGCTACACCTTC. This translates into CASSLDNNYGYTF.

This CDR3 reads CASSPLWGDRSTDTQYF. The CDR3 DNA sequence: TGTGCCAGCAGCCCCCTGTGGGGGGACCGAAGCACAGATACGCAGTATTTT. V is TRBV14 and J is TRBJ2-3; a weak D match, TRBD2 (6 bases). The CDR3 contains 17 residues. The ends were cut back, 4 bases at V and 0 bases at J, with 17 bases in the middle. CDR1 SGHDN and CDR2 FVKESK come from the germline V gene.

The CDR3 DNA follows: TGCGCCAGCAGTCAAACAGGGGGACCGTACTCCTACGAGCAGTACTTC. Residues: CASSQTGGPYSYEQYF. This chain uses TRBV4-1 with TRBJ2-7; 8 bases are a match to TRBD1. Germline CDR1 reads MGHRA; CDR2 reads YSYEKL. V lost 6 bases, J lost 0 bases, and 10 bases stayed unmatched. CDR3 size: 16 residues.

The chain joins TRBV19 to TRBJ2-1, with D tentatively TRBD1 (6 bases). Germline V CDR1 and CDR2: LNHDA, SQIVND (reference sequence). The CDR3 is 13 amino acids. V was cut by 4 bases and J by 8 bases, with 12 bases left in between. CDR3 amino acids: CASSSRTVDEQFF. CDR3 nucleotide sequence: TGTGCCAGTAGTAGTCGGACAGTTGATGAGCAGTTCTTC. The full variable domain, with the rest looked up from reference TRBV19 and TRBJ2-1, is DGGITQSPKYLFRKEGQNVTLSCEQNLNHDAMYWYRQDPGQGLRLIYYSQIVNDFQKGDIAEGYSVSREKKESFPLTVTSAQKNPTAFYLCASSSRTVDEQFFGPGTRLTVL.

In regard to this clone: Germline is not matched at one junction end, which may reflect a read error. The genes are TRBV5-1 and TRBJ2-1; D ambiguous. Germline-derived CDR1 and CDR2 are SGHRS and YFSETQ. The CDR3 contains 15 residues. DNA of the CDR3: TGCGCCAGCAGCTCCACGAATGGGCCCTACAATAAGCAGTTCTTC. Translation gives CASSSTNGPYNKQFF.

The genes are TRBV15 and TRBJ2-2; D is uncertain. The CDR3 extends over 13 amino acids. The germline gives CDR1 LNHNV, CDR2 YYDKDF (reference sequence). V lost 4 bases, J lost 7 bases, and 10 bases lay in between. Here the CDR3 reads CATSTVPGGELFF. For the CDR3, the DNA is TGTGCCACCAGCACTGTACCGGGCGGGGAGCTGTTTTTT. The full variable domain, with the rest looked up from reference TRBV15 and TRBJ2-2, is DAMVIQNPRYQVTQFGKPVTLSCSQTLNHNVMYWYQQKSSQAPKLLFHYYDKDFNNEADTPDNFQSRRPNTSFCFLDIRSPGLGDTAMYLCATSTVPGGELFFGEGSRLTVL.

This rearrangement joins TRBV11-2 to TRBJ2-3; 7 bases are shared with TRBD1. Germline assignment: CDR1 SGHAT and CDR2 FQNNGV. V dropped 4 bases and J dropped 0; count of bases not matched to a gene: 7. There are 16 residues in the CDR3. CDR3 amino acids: CASSSDGTVSTDTQYF. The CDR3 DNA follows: TGTGCCAGCAGCTCAGATGGGACAGTCAGCACAGATACGCAGTATTTT.

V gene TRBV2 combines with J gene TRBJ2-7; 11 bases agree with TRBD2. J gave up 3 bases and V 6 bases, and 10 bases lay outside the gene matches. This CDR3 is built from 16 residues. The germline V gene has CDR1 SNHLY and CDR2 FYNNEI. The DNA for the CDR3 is TGTGCCAGCAGCCCTAATCTAGCGGGGGGCCGCTACGAGCAGTACTTC. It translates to CASSPNLAGGRYEQYF.

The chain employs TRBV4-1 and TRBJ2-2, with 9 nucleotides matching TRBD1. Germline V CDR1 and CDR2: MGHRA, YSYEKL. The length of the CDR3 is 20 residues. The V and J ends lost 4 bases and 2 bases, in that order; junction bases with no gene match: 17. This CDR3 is CASSPQKGTGFADNTGELFF. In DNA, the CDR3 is TGCGCCAGCAGCCCCCAAAAGGGGACAGGGTTCGCGGATAACACCGGGGAGCTGTTTTTT.

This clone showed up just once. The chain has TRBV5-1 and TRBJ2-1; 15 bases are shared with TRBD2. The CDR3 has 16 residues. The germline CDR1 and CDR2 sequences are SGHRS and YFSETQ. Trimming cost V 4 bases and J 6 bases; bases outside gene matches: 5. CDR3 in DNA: TGCGCCAGCAGCCAAGGGACTAGCGGGGGGACCAATGAGCAGTTCTTC. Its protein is CASSQGTSGGTNEQFF.

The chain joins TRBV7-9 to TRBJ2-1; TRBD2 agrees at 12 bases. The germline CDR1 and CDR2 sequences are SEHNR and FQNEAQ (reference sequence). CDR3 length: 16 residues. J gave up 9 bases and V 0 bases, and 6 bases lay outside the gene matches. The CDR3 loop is CASSLASGLAGGEQFF. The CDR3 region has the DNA TGTGCCAGCAGCTTAGCGTCGGGACTAGCGGGCGGTGAGCAGTTCTTC.

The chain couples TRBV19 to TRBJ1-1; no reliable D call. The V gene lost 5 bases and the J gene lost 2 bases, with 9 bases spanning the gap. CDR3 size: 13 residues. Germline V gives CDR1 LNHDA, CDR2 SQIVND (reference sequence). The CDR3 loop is CASSLGLNTEAFF. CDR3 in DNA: TGTGCCAGTAGTTTAGGACTAAACACTGAAGCTTTCTTT.

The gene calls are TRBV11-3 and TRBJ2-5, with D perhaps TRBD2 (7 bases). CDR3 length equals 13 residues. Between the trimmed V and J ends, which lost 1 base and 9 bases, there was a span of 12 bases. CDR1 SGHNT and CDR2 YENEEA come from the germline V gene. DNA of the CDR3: TGTGCCAGCAGCTTAGTAGGAGGGGGGGCCCAGTACTTC. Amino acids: CASSLVGGGAQYF.

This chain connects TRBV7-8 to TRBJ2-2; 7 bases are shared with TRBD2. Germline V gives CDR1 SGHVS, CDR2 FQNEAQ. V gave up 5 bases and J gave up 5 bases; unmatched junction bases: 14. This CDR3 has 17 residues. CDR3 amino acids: CASSVTWGGIRTGELFF. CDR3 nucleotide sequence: TGTGCCAGCAGCGTGACGTGGGGGGGGATTAGGACCGGGGAGCTGTTTTTT.

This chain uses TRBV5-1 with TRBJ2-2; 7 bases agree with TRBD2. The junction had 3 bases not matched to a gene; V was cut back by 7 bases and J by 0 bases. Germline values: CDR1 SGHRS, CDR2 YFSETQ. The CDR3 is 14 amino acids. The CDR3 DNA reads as TGCGCCAGCTCGGGGGGAGCGAACACCGGGGAGCTGTTTTTT. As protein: CASSGGANTGELFF.

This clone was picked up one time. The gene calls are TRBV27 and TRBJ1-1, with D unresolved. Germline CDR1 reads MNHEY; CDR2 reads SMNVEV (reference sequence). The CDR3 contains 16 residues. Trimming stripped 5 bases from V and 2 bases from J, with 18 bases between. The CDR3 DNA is TGTGCCAGCAGTCCCCCCTTCAGAGGGCGCAACACTGAAGCTTTCTTT. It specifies CASSPPFRGRNTEAFF.

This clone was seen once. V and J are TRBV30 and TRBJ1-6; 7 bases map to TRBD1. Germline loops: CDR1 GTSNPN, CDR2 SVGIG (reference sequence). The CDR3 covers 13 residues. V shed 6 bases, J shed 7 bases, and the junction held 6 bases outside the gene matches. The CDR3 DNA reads TGTGCCTGCCGGCGGGACAGCAATTCACCCCTCCACTTT. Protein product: CACRRDSNSPLHF. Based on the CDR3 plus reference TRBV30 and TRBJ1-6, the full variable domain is SQTIHQWPATLVQPVGSPLSLECTVEGTSNPNLYWYRQAAGRGLQLLFYSVGIGQISSEVPQNLSASRPQDRQFILSSKKLLLSDSGFYLCACRRDSNSPLHFGNGTRLTVT.